This TCR beta chain was retrieved from a study of cytomegalovirus exposure and HLA in healthy donors. V shed 9 bases and J shed 3 bases, with 12 bases lying between them. Germline V gives CDR1 LNHDA, CDR2 SQIVND (reference sequence). This CDR3 is built from 13 residues. Notes on this clone: The antigen is not known.

Findings and limits, study-wide: For most TCR beta V segments, an earlier analysis put the productive rate at about 87% or about 30% of the time.

The PCR made use of 60 Vbeta and 13 Jbeta primers. This table comes from immunoSEQ multiplex PCR, and its TCRdb copy is limited to in-frame clones, with some not included. The sample includes approximately 150,000 clones, 75% to 80% of them seen just once. The rearrangement links TRBV19 to TRBJ1-5; D perhaps matches TRBD1 (6 bases). This receptor was identified in a male donor in good health and CMV-seronegative. The sample was PBMCs. This CDR3 is CASFGQFNQPQHF. CDR3 in DNA: TGTGCCAGCTTCGGACAGTTCAATCAGCCCCAGCATTTT.